The rows below give T cell receptor beta chains drawn from one sample of a study of shared clonotypes between healthy human individuals. The assay was immunoSEQ multiplex PCR, and TCRdb's table has in-frame clones only and misses some. The sample includes about 580,000 clones, roughly 98% of them seen just once. The specimen sequenced was naive CD8+ T cells sorted from blood. The receptors stem from a man younger than 40 in good health. The CDR3 runs from the conserved cysteine through the conserved F or W. Fields, in order: V gene, clone size, J gene, D gene, CDR3 DNA, CDR3 protein. The D gene is left open where the match is weak. Size values are once, few and many counts, or a class for expanded clones, and some rows have none.

>TRBV9|NA|TRBJ2-7|TRBD2
TGTGCCAGCAGCGTAAGAGGACTAGCTGACGAGCAGTACTTC
CASSVRGLADEQYF
>TRBV11-2|NA|TRBJ2-7|NA
TGTGCCAGCAGCTTAGGGGTCTACCAGGGGCGGTACGAGCAGTACTTC
CASSLGVYQGRYEQYF
>TRBV14|NA|TRBJ2-7|NA
TGTGCCAGCAGCCCTGATGGGACCTACGAGCAGTACTTC
CASSPDGTYEQYF
>TRBV29-1|NA|TRBJ2-7|TRBD2
TGCAGCGCTCGTGCAGCGGGAGGAGACGGTCCTTACGAGCAGTACTTC
CSARAAGGDGPYEQYF
>TRBV11-2|NA|TRBJ2-1|NA
TGTGCCAGCAGCTTAGGGCGCAGGGAGACCTACAATGAGCAGTTCTTC
CASSLGRRETYNEQFF
>TRBV29-1|NA|TRBJ2-5|TRBD1
TGCAGCGCATGGACAGGGATAGGCGGAAGGGGCCAAGAGACCCAGTACTTC
CSAWTGIGGRGQETQYF
>TRBV6-1|NA|TRBJ2-7|NA
TGTGCCAGCAGTAACAGGGACGAGCAGTACTTC
CASSNRDEQYF
>TRBV29-1|NA|TRBJ2-7|TRBD2
TGCAGCGTTGAAGATGGCTCAGGGCTAGCGGGTTTCGAGCAGTACTTC
CSVEDGSGLAGFEQYF
>TRBV7-8|NA|TRBJ1-3|TRBD1
TGTGCCAGCAGCCCCGGACAGGGAGCTGGAAACACCATATATTTT
CASSPGQGAGNTIYF
>TRBV4-3|NA|TRBJ2-7|NA
TGCGCCAGCAGCCAAGGCTACCGGGGTCAGGGAGAGCAGTACTTC
CASSQGYRGQGEQYF
>TRBV4-3|once|TRBJ2-3|NA
TGCGCCAGCAGCCAAGATTGGACCTCTATAGATACGCAGTATTTT
CASSQDWTSIDTQYF
>TRBV11-3|NA|TRBJ2-3|TRBD1
TGTGCCAGCAGCTTAACACAGGGGGCCACAGATACGCAGTATTTT
CASSLTQGATDTQYF
>TRBV10-3|NA|TRBJ2-1|NA
TGTGCCATCAGTTCGGAGGGCCCCTACAATGAGCAGTTCTTC
CAISSEGPYNEQFF
>TRBV29-1|NA|TRBJ2-7|NA
TGCAGCGTTGAAGGAGTGGCAGGGCCTAACGAGCAGTACTTC
CSVEGVAGPNEQYF
>TRBV7-3|NA|TRBJ2-1|NA
TGTGCCAGCAGCTTAGTAGGACCCCCCCGCTACAATGAGCAGTTCTTC
CASSLVGPPRYNEQFF
>TRBV7-2|NA|TRBJ2-7|TRBD2
TGTGCCATCCACGTCCGGGGGGACTCCTACGAGCAGTACTTC
CAIHVRGDSYEQYF
>TRBV6-1|NA|TRBJ2-7|TRBD1
TGTGCCAGCAGTACTCGGACAGGGCGACTCGAGCAGTACTTC
CASSTRTGRLEQYF
>TRBV2|NA|TRBJ1-1|NA
TGTGCCAGCAGGGGTGGGCGGACTGAAGCTTTCTTT
CASRGGRTEAFF
>TRBV5-1|NA|TRBJ1-4|NA
TGCGCCAGCGGGAAAGGGTACGACGCAACTAATGAAAAACTGTTTTTT
CASGKGYDATNEKLFF
>TRBV15|once|TRBJ2-7|TRBD1
TGTGCCACCAGTCGGGACAGTTCCTACGAGCAGTACTTC
CATSRDSSYEQYF
>TRBV4-1|NA|TRBJ2-2|NA
TGCGCCAGCAGCCAACCCATGGCCGGGGAGCTGTTTTTT
CASSQPMAGELFF
>TRBV5-4|NA|TRBJ2-1|NA
TGTGCCAGCAGCTTGACGGTGAATGAGCAGTTCTTC
CASSLTVNEQFF
>TRBV28|NA|TRBJ1-5|NA
TGTGCCAGCAGTCCGGACAGTTACAATCAGCCCCAGCATTTT
CASSPDSYNQPQHF
>TRBV5-4|NA|TRBJ2-7|NA
TGTGCCAGCAGCTCCGCCGCCTACGAGCAGTACTTC
CASSSAAYEQYF
>TRBV10-2|NA|TRBJ2-7|TRBD1
TGCGCCAGCGGACAGGGCTCCTACGAGCAGTACTTC
CASGQGSYEQYF
>TRBV25-1|once|TRBJ1-4|TRBD1
TGTGCCAGCAGCCAAGTGAGTGGAGGGACAGGGTTTGAAAAACTGTTTTTT
CASSQVSGGTGFEKLFF
>TRBV4-3|NA|TRBJ2-2|TRBD2
TGCGCCAGCAGCCAAGCGGCCGGGACTAGCGATGGTACCGGGGAGCTGTTTTTT
CASSQAAGTSDGTGELFF
>TRBV2|NA|TRBJ1-1|NA
TGTGCCATCTCAAGGGGTTACACTGAAGCTTTCTTT
CAISRGYTEAFF
>TRBV7-6|NA|TRBJ1-4|TRBD1
TGTGCCAGCAGCTTGGAGACAGGGGCTAATGAAAAACTGTTTTTT
CASSLETGANEKLFF
>TRBV4-1|NA|TRBJ2-1|NA
TGCGCCAGCAGCCAAGACTCGGAGGACAAATACAATGAGCAGTTCTTC
CASSQDSEDKYNEQFF
>TRBV7-9|NA|TRBJ1-5|NA
TGTGCCAGCAGCTTAGGGTCCGACCAGCCCCAGCATTTT
CASSLGSDQPQHF
>TRBV11-2|NA|TRBJ2-5|NA
TGTGCCAGCAGCTTAATTTACAAAGAGACCCAGTACTTC
CASSLIYKETQYF
>TRBV4-1|NA|TRBJ2-7|TRBD1
TGCGCCAGCAGCCAAGACCCCGGGACAGGGACCTCCGAGCAGTACTTC
CASSQDPGTGTSEQYF
>TRBV30|NA|TRBJ2-5|TRBD2
TGTGCCTGGAGGAATCCGGGACTAGCGGACCTTAGGTTGAACCAAGAGACCCAGTACTTC
CAWRNPGLADLRLNQETQYF
>TRBV5-4|NA|TRBJ2-7|NA
TGTGCCAGCAGCTTGGGGCACGAGCAGTACTTC
CASSLGHEQYF
>TRBV2|NA|TRBJ1-1|NA
TGTGCCAGCAGAAGTGATGGGATGAACACTGAAGCTTTCTTT
CASRSDGMNTEAFF
>TRBV5-6|NA|TRBJ2-1|TRBD2
TGTGCCAGCAGCTGGGGACTAGCGGGAGGGCCCAGGGAGCAGTTCTTC
CASSWGLAGGPREQFF
>TRBV5-1|once|TRBJ2-1|TRBD2
TGCGCCAGCAGCTCCGGACTAGCGGGAGGATCCTACAATGAGCAGTTCTTC
CASSSGLAGGSYNEQFF
>TRBV7-2|NA|TRBJ2-7|NA
TGTGCCAGCAGCCCCCTAATGGGGTTTGGAAGTCTAGTCTACGAGCAGTACTTC
CASSPLMGFGSLVYEQYF
>TRBV14|once|TRBJ2-7|NA
TGTGCCAGCAGCCCTCAAGGCGTCGCGCAGTACTTC
CASSPQGVAQYF
>TRBV7-8|NA|TRBJ2-5|TRBD1
TGTGCCAGCAGCTCCACCCGACAGGGACGAGAGACCCAGTACTTC
CASSSTRQGRETQYF
>TRBV5-1|once|TRBJ2-1|NA
TGCGCCAGCAGCCCCGGGTCAAATGAGCAGTTCTTC
CASSPGSNEQFF
>TRBV9|NA|TRBJ2-7|NA
TGTGCCAGCAGCCCCTGGGACACCATCTACGAGCAGTACTTC
CASSPWDTIYEQYF
>TRBV11-2|NA|TRBJ2-7|TRBD1
TGTGCCAGCAGCTTAAAAGGGCCAGACAGGGGGGTCTACGAGCAGTACTTC
CASSLKGPDRGVYEQYF
>TRBV11-2|NA|TRBJ1-5|NA
TGTGCCAGCAGCCCGGAGGAGGACGGTAGCAATCAGCCCCAGCATTTT
CASSPEEDGSNQPQHF
>TRBV7-9|NA|TRBJ2-4|TRBD1
TGTGCCAGCAGCGAGCGGACAGGGGGCCTAGCCAAAAACATTCAGTACTTC
CASSERTGGLAKNIQYF